This T cell receptor (beta chain) was recovered during a study of T-cell reconstitution after alpha-beta-depleted transplantation in children. This clonotype was seen many times. With 10 bases removed from V and 4 bases from J, the gap between germline ends came to 16 bases. The germline V gene has CDR1 MNHNS and CDR2 SASEGT. This CDR3 is built from 13 residues. It was with unique molecular identifiers that the TCRbeta library was prepared. TCRdb reprocessed the PCR reads with MiXCR, giving one entry per CDR3 protein. Of hundreds of thousands of distinct CDR3 sequences in the sample, more than 10% were seen once.

This TCR derives from a human donor who donated a stem cell graft to a child with acute lymphoblastic leukemia. Here the sequenced sample was PBMCs from the stem cell graft donor, taken from the stem cell graft. The chain is built from TRBV6-1 and TRBJ1-1; weak D call: TRBD1 (6 bases). This chain's CDR3 is CATSEGELTEAFF. CDR3 DNA sequence: TGTGCCACCTCTGAGGGGGAACTCACTGAAGCTTTCTTT.